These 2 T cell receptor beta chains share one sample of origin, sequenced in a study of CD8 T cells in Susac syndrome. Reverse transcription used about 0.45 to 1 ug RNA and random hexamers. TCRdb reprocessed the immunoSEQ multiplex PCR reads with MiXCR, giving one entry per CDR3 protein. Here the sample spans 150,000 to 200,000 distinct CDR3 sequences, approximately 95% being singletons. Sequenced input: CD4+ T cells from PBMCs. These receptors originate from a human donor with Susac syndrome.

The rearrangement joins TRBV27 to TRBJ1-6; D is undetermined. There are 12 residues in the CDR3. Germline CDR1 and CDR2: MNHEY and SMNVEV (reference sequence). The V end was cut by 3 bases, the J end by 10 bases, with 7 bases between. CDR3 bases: TGTGCCAGCAGTTTCCGGGAATCACCCCTCCACTTT. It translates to CASSFRESPLHF.

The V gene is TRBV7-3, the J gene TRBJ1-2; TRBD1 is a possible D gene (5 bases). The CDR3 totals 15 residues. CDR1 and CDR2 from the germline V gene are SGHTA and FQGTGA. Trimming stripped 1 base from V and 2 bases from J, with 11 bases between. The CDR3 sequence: CASSLSGGLNYGYTF. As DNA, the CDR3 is TGTGCCAGCAGCTTAAGCGGGGGATTAAACTATGGCTACACCTTC.